The clone carrying this T cell receptor (beta chain) was recorded only once. In the original processing: Amplifying reference gene primers gave estimates of nucleated cell counts. This table comes from immunoSEQ multiplex PCR, and its TCRdb copy is limited to in-frame clones, with some not included. That table furnishes V, J and clone size, whereas the DNA furnished D and trimming. In the table there are about 260,000 clones, 88% of which are singletons. This specimen comes from a study of blood T cell repertoires in COVID-19. This CDR3 spans 20 amino acids. V lost 6 bases and J lost 4; bases outside the gene matches: 21. CDR1 MDHEN and CDR2 SYDVKM come from the germline V gene.

The TCR sequence derives from a human donor in a cohort sampled during active COVID-19. This rearrangement joins TRBV28 to TRBJ1-2; 12 bases are a match to TRBD1. Sample: peripheral blood. The CDR3 nucleotides read TGTGCCAGCAGGCCCTCTCGTCCGGGACAGGGGGCTTCACTAGGCTATGGCTACACCTTC. Its translation is CASRPSRPGQGASLGYGYTF.